This is a list of T cell receptor beta chains from one sample in a study of spatial heterogeneity in lung cancer. TCRdb analysed the 5' RACE reads with MiXCR anew, one entry per CDR3 protein. The sample consists of about 45,000 distinct CDR3 sequences, approximately 12% of them appearing once. Material: PBMCs, obtained at surgery. These receptors came from a female donor with early-stage non-small cell lung cancer. Each CDR3 is given with its conserved first and last residue. Clone size is given for some rows only: seen once, a few or many times, or a class if the clone is expanded.

j_call	v_call	clone_size	cdr3_aa
TRBJ2-1	TRBV7-2	many	CASSSQRGIEQFF
TRBJ1-1	TRBV20-1	.	CSARYGMNTEAFF
TRBJ1-1	TRBV4-2	many	CASSQDSEAFF
TRBJ1-2	TRBV27	many	CASSTHGRGYTF
TRBJ1-5	TRBV2	many	CASSEARRTQHF
TRBJ2-7	TRBV29-1	many	CSVEVEPGSEQYF
TRBJ2-2	TRBV5-1	many	CASSPVAGVTGELFF
TRBJ1-5	TRBV6-5	.	CASSLGTGFSNQPQHF
TRBJ2-5	TRBV6-2/TRBV6-3	.	CASSYSRGLRETQYF
TRBJ2-5	TRBV7-9	many	CASRKEGFETQYF
TRBJ2-7	TRBV12-3/TRBV12-4	many	CASSLGDSYEQYF
TRBJ1-5	TRBV25-1	.	CATQDSQGSNQPQHF
TRBJ2-7	TRBV7-9	.	CASSARTSGRYEQYF
TRBJ1-1	TRBV20-1	many	CSASKHMNTEAFF